Following are 18 T cell receptor beta chains from one sample sequenced in a study of identical twins. TCRdb reprocessed the 5' RACE reads via MiXCR and lists one record per CDR3 protein. The profile shows roughly 720,000 distinct CDR3 sequences, over 15% of them singletons. This sample also appeared in a second study, on T cells expressing NK-cell markers.

Sequencing was performed on PBMCs. These receptors were taken from a woman in her late teens or twenties in good health.

This chain joins TRBV7-9 and TRBJ2-7; 7 nucleotides agree with TRBD1. This CDR3 is 12 amino acids long. V shed 5 bases and J 12 bases; nucleotides not matched to a gene: 10. CDR1 is SEHNR and CDR2 is FQNEAQ in the germline V gene (reference sequence). CDR3 residues: CASSRDSPIGYF. The CDR3 nucleotides are TGTGCCAGCAGCCGGGACAGTCCCATCGGGTACTTC. The full variable domain, completed using reference TRBV7-9 and TRBJ2-7, is DTGVSQNPRHKITKRGQNVTFRCDPISEHNRLYWYRQTLGQGPEFLTYFQNEAQLEKSRLLSDRFSAERPKGSFSTLEIQRTEQGDSAMYLCASSRDSPIGYFGPGTRLTVT.

The V and J genes are TRBV7-9 and TRBJ2-3; D uncertain. V lost 7 bases and J 3 bases, leaving 8 bases between the germline ends. Per the germline V gene, CDR1 is SEHNR and CDR2 is FQNEAQ (reference sequence). The CDR3 contains 12 residues. CDR3 in amino acids: CASKTGTDTQYF. In DNA form, the CDR3 reads TGTGCCAGCAAGACTGGTACAGATACGCAGTATTTT. Full variable domain (rest looked up from reference TRBV7-9 and TRBJ2-3): DTGVSQNPRHKITKRGQNVTFRCDPISEHNRLYWYRQTLGQGPEFLTYFQNEAQLEKSRLLSDRFSAERPKGSFSTLEIQRTEQGDSAMYLCASKTGTDTQYFGPGTRLTVL.

This clonotype was found a few times. J is TRBJ2-3 and V is TRBV10-1; possible D gene TRBD2, 5 bases. V was pared by 10 bases and J by 6 bases, with 20 bases between. The CDR3 is made up of 14 amino acids. The germline V gene encodes CDR1 WNHNN and CDR2 SYGVQD (reference sequence). The CDR3 DNA sequence: TGCGCCACCCGAAGCCCTCTTGAGGGTGATACGCAGTATTTT. Translating gives CATRSPLEGDTQYF.

The V gene is TRBV7-3, the J gene TRBJ2-3, with 7 bases lining up with TRBD2. The CDR3 is made up of 14 amino acids. The germline V gene has CDR1 SGHTA and CDR2 FQGTGA. The trim removed 5 bases at V and 4 bases at J, leaving 6 bases unmatched. This CDR3 is CASSNGGFADTQYF. The CDR3 region has the DNA TGTGCCAGCAGCAACGGGGGGTTTGCAGATACGCAGTATTTT.

The chain has TRBV9 and TRBJ2-7; 7 positions agree with TRBD2. Germline V CDR1 and CDR2: SGDLS, YYNGEE. After removal of 5 bases from V and 0 bases from J, the junction contained 5 bases not matched to a gene. This CDR3 is built from 14 residues. The CDR3 here is CASSGLADSYEQYF. As DNA, the CDR3 is TGTGCCAGCAGTGGGCTAGCGGACTCCTACGAGCAGTACTTC.

The V and J genes are TRBV7-9 and TRBJ1-4, with D possibly matching TRBD1 (6 bases). Germline CDR1 and CDR2: SEHNR and FQNEAQ (reference sequence). This CDR3 is 16 amino acids long. The germline V and J ends were trimmed by 2 bases and 4 bases, with 14 bases remaining between them. CDR3 nucleotide sequence: TGTGCCAGCAGCTTATGGGGACAAGCTAGTAATGAAAAACTGTTTTTT. Protein: CASSLWGQASNEKLFF.

The rearrangement uses TRBV20-1 and TRBJ2-7; TRBD1 is a possible D gene (6 bases). Germline CDR1 is DFQATT and CDR2 is SNEGSKA (reference sequence). With 1 base removed from V and 7 bases from J, the gap between germline ends came to 14 bases. This CDR3 is 13 amino acids long. In DNA, the CDR3 is TGCAGTGCTAGAGGGACAGACCGTGATGAGCAGTACTTC. Amino acids: CSARGTDRDEQYF.

This clonotype has at least ten counts. The genes are TRBV12-3 or TRBV12-4 and TRBJ2-5; D gene uncertain. The CDR3 has 13 amino acids. The V gene lost 2 bases and the J gene lost 1 base, with 5 bases spanning the gap. In DNA, the CDR3 is TGTGCCAGCAGTTTACGCGTCCAAGAGACCCAGTACTTC. Amino acids: CASSLRVQETQYF.

The chain has TRBV6-1 and TRBJ2-7; D may be TRBD1 or TRBD2 (5 bases each). The CDR3 totals 17 residues. In germline, CDR1 is MNHNS, CDR2 SASEGT. V lost 6 bases to trimming and J lost 2 bases, with 23 bases between them. The CDR3 bases are TGTGCCAGCAGAAAGTCCGGGACCGGTATTGCTCCCTACGAGCAGTACTTC. Translated: CASRKSGTGIAPYEQYF.

In this sample, this clonotype turned up a few times. The chain is built from TRBV5-1 and TRBJ2-2; 7 nucleotides align to TRBD1. V dropped 3 bases and J dropped 10; count of bases not matched to a gene: 9. Germline CDR1 is SGHRS and CDR2 is YFSETQ. This CDR3 is built from 14 residues. The CDR3 DNA sequence: TGCGCCAGCAGCTCTATGGGACAGCGAACGGAGCTGTTTTTT. Translating gives CASSSMGQRTELFF.

The chain links TRBV6-1 to TRBJ2-2, with D perhaps TRBD1 (6 bases). V lost 11 bases and J 6 bases, leaving 22 bases between the germline ends. Germline lookup yields CDR1 MNHNS and CDR2 SASEGT. CDR3 length equals 15 residues. In DNA, the CDR3 is TGTGCCTCCTCCCCAGGGGTAGGCGTTTCCGGGGAGCTGTTTTTT. Translation gives CASSPGVGVSGELFF.

Only a few counts were recorded for this clonotype. The chain joins TRBV4-1 to TRBJ1-2; D might be TRBD1 (6 bases). In germline, CDR1 is MGHRA, CDR2 YSYEKL. This CDR3 spans 14 amino acids. Trimming stripped 0 bases from V and 6 bases from J, with 11 bases between. CDR3 residues: CASSQDRGRNGYTF. In DNA, the CDR3 is TGCGCCAGCAGCCAAGATCGGGGGCGAAATGGCTACACCTTC.

A few counts support this clonotype. The chain uses TRBV6-5 and TRBJ1-2; 8 positions agree with TRBD1. V was clipped by 0 bases and J by 8 bases; unmatched bases: 8. Per the germline V gene, CDR1 is MNHEY and CDR2 is SVGAGI. The CDR3 totals 15 residues. This CDR3 reads CASSYSIGQGMGYTF. CDR3 coding DNA: TGTGCCAGCAGTTACTCGATCGGACAGGGTATGGGCTACACCTTC.

Remarks on this clonotype: At one end, the junction sequence differs from germline, possibly due to a read error. J is TRBJ2-5 and V is TRBV15; D is unresolved. CDR3 size: 14 residues. CDR1 and CDR2 (germline): LNHNV, YYDKDF (reference sequence). CDR3 DNA sequence: TGTGCCACCAGCGGAGAAGGGATGCAAGAGACCCAGTACTTC. Translated, it gives CATSGEGMQETQYF.

The table lists this clonotype with a few counts. The rearrangement uses TRBV27 and TRBJ2-2; D perhaps matches TRBD1 (6 bases). The germline V gene has CDR1 MNHEY and CDR2 SMNVEV (reference sequence). V was pared by 8 bases and J by 0 bases, with 10 bases between. The CDR3 consists of 14 residues. Here the CDR3 DNA reads TGTGCCAGCTGGGACAAATCGAACACCGGGGAGCTGTTTTTT. Protein: CASWDKSNTGELFF.

This clonotype was seen more than once but under ten times. The chain couples TRBV9 to TRBJ2-3; 9 bases align to TRBD2. From germline, CDR1 is SGDLS and CDR2 YYNGEE. The CDR3 runs 15 residues. The junction had 7 bases not matched to a gene; V was cut back by 2 bases and J by 6 bases. DNA of the CDR3: TGTGCCAGCAGCGTTAGCGGGAGTCAAGTTGATACGCAGTATTTT. Encoded protein: CASSVSGSQVDTQYF.

This clonotype showed up just a few times. This rearrangement joins TRBV4-3 to TRBJ2-1, with no clear D. CDR1 and CDR2 from the germline V gene are LGHNA and YSLEER. V was shortened by 1 base and J by 7 bases, with 14 bases between the two germline ends. This CDR3 region has 15 residues. Written as DNA, the CDR3 is TGCGCCAGCAGCCAAGGGTCACGGGTAAAGAATGAGCAGTTCTTC. Its translation is CASSQGSRVKNEQFF.

The sample holds a few counts of this clonotype. V is TRBV20-1 and J is TRBJ2-1; 9 bases align to TRBD1. This CDR3 region has 14 residues. V shed 0 bases, J shed 6 bases, and the junction held 3 bases outside the gene matches. Looked up from germline, CDR1 is DFQATT and CDR2 is SNEGSKA (reference sequence). The CDR3 DNA is TGCAGTGCTAGAGAGGACAGGGGAGGCAATGAGCAGTTCTTC. Encoded protein: CSAREDRGGNEQFF.